This T cell receptor beta chain was obtained from a study of cytotoxic CD8 clonotypes in ibrutinib-treated CLL (dated by TCRdb to the early 2020s). Some background on the complete study: The cohort was composed of 11 relapsed/refractory and approximately 14 treatment-naive patients; IGHV unmutated status was identified in some 17 patients. The response samples were drawn at a median of 12 months into treatment, with a range of roughly 6 to 36 months. On average, each sample had approximately 280,000 productive templates and about 89,000 productive rearrangements. Cryopreserved peripheral blood mononuclear cells were obtained prior to treatment, at the time of response, and at either disease progression or sustained remission. All remission and progressive disease samples were collected while patients were still receiving ibrutinib. Partial responses were observed in some 24 patients and complete responses in 2; after a median follow-up of around 68 months, remission was maintained in 14 patients and progression was observed in some twelve. Longitudinal samples were available for about 30% of the roughly 86 trial participants.

Study-wide findings and limitations: Sustained-remission and progressing patients did not have matched sampling times, and lymph node repertoires were not examined. At baseline, clonality was higher than in age-matched healthy donors and showed a strong correlation with circulating CD8+ T-cell counts. An increase in clonality was observed at ibrutinib response, with clonality remaining stable during sustained remission and falling back toward baseline at progression. Public clonotypes were found to be uncommon and were observed to contract or remain stable during treatment; the increase in clonality was shown to reflect expansion of private clonotypes at ibrutinib response.

With respect to this clone: Its antigen remains undetermined. No qualities accompany the bases; no much larger clone lies one base away.

Interpreted using the paper, the time point label stands for: approximately 25 months on ibrutinib. For TCR beta library preparation, roughly 2.1 micrograms of genomic DNA was extracted from cryopreserved PBMCs. Longitudinal blood samples from CLL patients on ibrutinib monotherapy underwent high-throughput TCR beta sequencing. Patients were enrolled in a phase 2 open-label single-center ibrutinib monotherapy trial. Sequences SGHDT (CDR1) and YYEEEE (CDR2) are obtained from the germline V gene. Trimming at the junction amounts to 5 bases on V and 0 bases on J, and the germline ends lie 8 bases apart. From the cysteine up to the phenylalanine, the CDR3 has a length of 13 residues. The CDR3 DNA has 39 bases and is translated from base 1. A MiSeq instrument was used for deep resolution sequencing, which targeted depths ranging from 1 in 1 million up to 1 in 200,000 T cells, with coverage averaging 10x for each clonotype. TCR beta libraries were generated with the immunoSEQ hsTCRB Kit. In the paper's pipeline: The data were analyzed with ImmunoSEQ Analyzer and ImmunoSEQ Data Assistant, and V, D and J gene assignments followed IMGT definitions. Clonality, which ranges from 0 to 1, was calculated as one minus the normalized Shannon entropy of productive rearrangement frequencies. Public clonotype analysis was restricted to overrepresented clonotypes comprising at least 0.05% of each patient's repertoire. Roughly 13 age-matched healthy donor repertoires from immuneACCESS were used as controls for clonality. Drawn from immuneACCESS, this table holds only the in-frame rearrangements with V and J called that TCRdb kept. Clones are partly lost; checked studies trace under half to an unresolved V gene and leave the rest unexplained. Clone size and V and J calls were adopted from that table, with D and trimming inferred from the DNA. Present in this sample are around 76,000 clones, around four fifths of which were seen just once. The ten largest clones add up to 38% of the sample.

Here the sequenced sample was PBMCs, taken after 24 months of ibrutinib treatment. The rearrangement joined TRBV5-6 to TRBJ2-5; the D gene is possibly TRBD2, with 6 bases matching. The clonotype originates from a human donor with chronic lymphocytic leukemia. The DNA reads as follows: TGTGCCAGCAGGGGGGGACACCAAGAGACCCAGTACTTC. This yields the protein CASRGGHQETQYF.